The 31 T cell receptor beta chains reported below all come from one sample, sequenced in a study of T cell responses to AZD1222 COVID-19 vaccine. TCRdb's copy holds only in-frame clones and misses some; the assay was immunoSEQ multiplex PCR. The sample consists of some 60,000 clones, approximately 80% of them appearing once. The specimen was peripheral blood, collected 28 days after the second AZD1222 dose. Source of these receptors: an adult who received the AZD1222 COVID-19 vaccine.

V and J are TRBV27 and TRBJ2-6, with TRBD1 as a possible D gene (6 bases). CDR1 and CDR2 (germline): MNHEY, SMNVEV (reference sequence). Between the trimmed V and J ends, which lost 2 bases and 0 bases, there was a span of 20 bases. There are 20 residues in the CDR3. The CDR3 coding sequence is TGTGCCAGCAGTTTAAGTCCCGACAGGACCTTTTACTCTGGGGCCAACGTCCTGACTTTC. Its translation is CASSLSPDRTFYSGANVLTF.

This clone was counted between two and nine times. The V and J genes are TRBV27 and TRBJ1-2; 9 bases fit TRBD1. V shed 5 bases and J 3 bases; nucleotides not matched to a gene: 7. The CDR3 totals 15 residues. Germline CDR1 and CDR2: MNHEY and SMNVEV (reference sequence). In nucleotides, the CDR3 is TGTGCCAGCAGTCCGCGGACAGGGGACGACTATGGCTACACCTTC. Its protein is CASSPRTGDDYGYTF.

V usage is TRBV15 and J usage is TRBJ1-3; D is undetermined. The CDR3 is 14 residues long. Germline V lookup: CDR1 LNHNV, CDR2 YYDKDF (reference sequence). Trimming removed 1 base at V and 7 bases at J, with 11 bases between. Written as DNA, the CDR3 is TGTGCCACCAGCAGAGTATGGGGTGGGAACACCATATATTTT. Translating gives CATSRVWGGNTIYF.

In its sample, this clone was seen once. This rearrangement joins TRBV6-6 to TRBJ2-3, with TRBD1 as a possible D gene (5 bases). The CDR3 has 14 residues. Germline V gives CDR1 MNHNY, CDR2 SVGAGI (reference sequence). With 11 bases removed from V and 3 bases from J, the gap between germline ends came to 18 bases. This CDR3 is CAGRSAGITDTQYF. The CDR3 region has the DNA TGTGCCGGCCGGTCGGCAGGGATAACAGATACGCAGTATTTT.

V gene TRBV2 combines with J gene TRBJ2-1, with TRBD2 as a possible D gene (7 bases). CDR3 length equals 16 residues. Germline V gene sequence: CDR1 SNHLY, CDR2 FYNNEI. Trimming stripped 0 bases from V and 5 bases from J, with 14 bases between. This CDR3 is CASSEAGGLGHNEQFF. CDR3 DNA sequence: TGTGCCAGCAGTGAAGCGGGGGGGCTGGGTCACAATGAGCAGTTCTTC.

The J gene is TRBJ1-1, the V gene TRBV5-1; D remains unclear. Per the germline V gene, CDR1 is SGHRS and CDR2 is YFSETQ. CDR3 length equals 15 residues. V was pared by 6 bases and J by 0 bases, with 15 bases between. This CDR3 is CASNRIGEVNTEAFF. The CDR3 nucleotides read TGCGCCAGCAACCGTATCGGGGAGGTGAACACTGAAGCTTTCTTT.

CDR3 sequence: CASSLAIRGQYQETQYF. The DNA for the CDR3 is TGCGCCAGCAGCTTGGCCATTCGGGGGCAGTACCAAGAGACCCAGTACTTC. The J gene is TRBJ2-5, the V gene TRBV5-1; perhaps D is TRBD1 or TRBD2 (6 bases each). The CDR3 has 17 amino acids. The germline gives CDR1 SGHRS, CDR2 YFSETQ. V lost 0 bases to trimming and J lost 0 bases, with 15 bases between them.

This clone occurred once. V and J are TRBV28 and TRBJ1-5; a possible D gene is TRBD1 (5 bases). Trimming removed 5 bases from V and 5 bases from J, with 16 bases in between. CDR1 is MDHEN and CDR2 is SYDVKM in the germline V gene. CDR3 size: 15 residues. For the CDR3, the DNA is TGTGCCAGCAGTCCGGGGCCAGCCACAGATCAGCCCCAGCATTTT. Translation gives CASSPGPATDQPQHF.

The J gene is TRBJ2-3, the V gene TRBV5-3; D might be TRBD1 or TRBD2, each matching 6 bases. TRBV5-3 is flagged as an ORF with uncertain function. The CDR3 sequence is 15 residues long. Trimming cost V 4 bases and J 0 bases, with 12 bases left between them. This chain's CDR3 is CARSTWGASTDTQYF. In DNA, the CDR3 is TGTGCCAGAAGCACCTGGGGGGCGAGCACAGATACGCAGTATTTT.

This chain links TRBV10-3 with TRBJ1-3; tentative D call: TRBD1 (5 bases). Trimming took off 3 bases at V and 4 bases at J, with 13 bases between the two ends. From germline, CDR1 is ENHRY and CDR2 SYGVKD. CDR3 size: 15 residues. The CDR3 loop reads CAISDAGTAGNTIYF. CDR3 sequence (DNA): TGTGCCATCAGTGATGCCGGGACGGCGGGAAACACCATATATTTT.

This clone was observed once. The V gene is TRBV6-1, the J gene TRBJ1-2, with 7 bases aligning to TRBD1. The CDR3 is 16 residues long. Germline assignment: CDR1 MNHNS and CDR2 SASEGT. V lost 3 bases, J lost 3 bases, and 10 bases stayed unmatched. The CDR3 DNA follows: TGTGCCAGCAGTGACTATTCAGGGGGAAGTGACTATGGCTACACCTTC. Translation gives CASSDYSGGSDYGYTF.

The genes are TRBV5-6 and TRBJ1-1, with D maybe TRBD1 (5 bases). This CDR3 has 13 residues. The germline V gene encodes CDR1 SGHDT and CDR2 YYEEEE. V was trimmed by 3 bases and J by 11 bases, leaving 17 bases between them. The CDR3 coding sequence is TGTGCCAGCAGCTCGACGCAATCTAACAGGGCTTTCTTT. Translated, it gives CASSSTQSNRAFF.

This chain uses TRBV18 with TRBJ2-5; D call uncertain. Germline values: CDR1 KGHSH, CDR2 LQKENI. V was cut by 3 bases and J by 1 base, with 6 bases left in between. The CDR3 has 13 residues. CDR3 sequence reads: CASSPGVQETQYF. DNA for the CDR3: TGTGCCAGCTCACCTGGGGTCCAAGAGACCCAGTACTTC.

The chain links TRBV11-3 to TRBJ2-2; D perhaps matches TRBD2 (6 bases). The CDR3 extends over 14 amino acids. Per the germline V gene, CDR1 is SGHNT and CDR2 is YENEEA. The V end lost 3 bases, the J end lost 7 bases, and 12 bases lay between the germline ends. The CDR3 DNA reads as TGTGCCAGCAGCTTTGGAGGGCTCGACGGGGAGCTGTTTTTT. Protein product: CASSFGGLDGELFF.

This clone came up a few times. CDR3 amino acids: CASSSPGQNNYGYTF. The CDR3 coding sequence is TGTGCCAGCAGTTCCCCTGGACAGAATAACTATGGCTACACCTTC. V usage is TRBV28 and J usage is TRBJ1-2; maybe TRBD1 (6 bases). Germline V gene lookup returns CDR1 MDHEN and CDR2 SYDVKM. Trimming cost V 4 bases and J 1 base, with 13 bases left between them. The CDR3 consists of 15 residues.

V is TRBV5-1 and J is TRBJ2-1; 10 nucleotides line up with TRBD2. Germline loops: CDR1 SGHRS, CDR2 YFSETQ. CDR3 length: 15 residues. V trimming: 6 bases; J trimming: 5 bases; junction bases outside the gene matches: 8. The chain's CDR3 is CASTELAGVDNEQFF. In DNA form, the CDR3 reads TGCGCCAGCACGGAGCTAGCGGGGGTTGACAATGAGCAGTTCTTC.

This chain links TRBV5-1 with TRBJ2-5, with D possibly TRBD2 on 6 matching bases. Trimming cost V 1 base and J 4 bases, with 20 bases left between them. CDR1 is SGHRS and CDR2 is YFSETQ in the germline V gene. The CDR3 covers 17 residues. This CDR3 reads CASSLTSEITGGETQYF. CDR3 DNA sequence: TGCGCCAGCAGCTTGACATCGGAGATCACCGGGGGAGAGACCCAGTACTTC. The whole variable domain, filled in from reference TRBV5-1 and TRBJ2-5, reads KAGVTQTPRYLIKTRGQQVTLSCSPISGHRSVSWYQQTPGQGLQFLFEYFSETQRNKGNFPGRFSGRQFSNSRSEMNVSTLELGDSALYLCASSLTSEITGGETQYFGPGTRLLVL.

The CDR3 protein is CASSAHLDSLTDTQYF. The CDR3 bases are TGTGCCAGTAGTGCGCACCTAGACAGTCTCACAGATACGCAGTATTTT. The chain has TRBV19 and TRBJ2-3, with a tentative D call TRBD1 (5 bases). The CDR3 is 16 residues long. Germline CDR1 reads LNHDA; CDR2 reads SQIVND (reference sequence). Trimming removed 5 bases at V and 2 bases at J, with 17 bases between.

The V gene is TRBV19, the J gene TRBJ2-2; either TRBD1 or TRBD2 may fit D (5 bases each). The CDR3 sequence is 14 residues long. In germline, CDR1 is LNHDA, CDR2 SQIVND (reference sequence). V lost 5 bases and J 0 bases, leaving 7 bases between the germline ends. CDR3 in DNA: TGTGCCAGTAGTGGGACGGCGAACACCGGGGAGCTGTTTTTT. It is translated as CASSGTANTGELFF.

This clone was observed a handful of times. The chain couples TRBV29-1 to TRBJ2-1; 13 nucleotides line up with TRBD2. V lost 6 bases, J lost 9 bases, and 8 bases stayed unmatched. Per the germline V gene, CDR1 is SQVTM and CDR2 is ANQGSEA. The CDR3 loop spans 14 amino acids. CDR3 region: CSVSTGLAGSEQFF. CDR3 in DNA: TGCAGCGTCTCTACGGGACTAGCGGGGAGTGAGCAGTTCTTC.

This sequence joins TRBV9 and TRBJ2-3, with D tentatively TRBD2 (5 bases). Germline loops: CDR1 SGDLS, CDR2 YYNGEE. CDR3 length: 15 amino acids. V dropped 0 bases and J dropped 0 bases, with 8 bases sitting between them. The CDR3 sequence is CASSVAGYSTDTQYF. As DNA, the CDR3 is TGTGCCAGCAGCGTAGCGGGGTATAGCACAGATACGCAGTATTTT. Full variable domain (remainder filled in from reference TRBV9 and TRBJ2-3): DSGVTQTPKHLITATGQRVTLRCSPRSGDLSVYWYQQSLDQGLQFLIQYYNGEERAKGNILERFSAQQFPDLHSELNLSSLELGDSALYFCASSVAGYSTDTQYFGPGTRLTVL.

The J gene is TRBJ1-5, the V gene TRBV19; 8 bases match TRBD1. The CDR3 consists of 15 residues. Unmatched junction bases numbered 4, after V lost 1 base and J lost 5 bases. Germline CDR1 LNHDA, CDR2 SQIVND (reference sequence). Here the CDR3 reads CASSIGDRTYQPQHF. CDR3 coding DNA: TGTGCCAGTAGTATAGGGGACAGGACCTATCAGCCCCAGCATTTT.

Remarks on this clone: Because the CDR3's place on the DNA is in doubt, the DNA is left out and the CDR3 is given as listed by TCRdb. CDR3 in amino acids: CASSLFLSGTNSPLHF. This chain joins TRBV11-3 and TRBJ1-6; the DNA was not compared with TRBD1, the D call given in the table. Ends included, the CDR3 has 16 residues. CDR1 SGHNT and CDR2 YENEEA come from the germline V gene.

The chain employs TRBV20-1 and TRBJ2-2; D gene uncertain. CDR3 length equals 11 residues. V was clipped by 6 bases and J by 8 bases, with 10 bases between them. The germline V gene has CDR1 DFQATT and CDR2 SNEGSKA (reference sequence). CDR3 nucleotides: TGCAGTGCCCGAGTCCCGGGGGAGCTGTTTTTT. Translation gives CSARVPGELFF.

This clone was seen a few times. This sequence joins TRBV10-1 and TRBJ2-2, with D unresolved. Germline V gene sequence: CDR1 WNHNN, CDR2 SYGVQD (reference sequence). Trimming pared 4 bases from V and 6 bases from J, leaving 9 bases between. The CDR3 contains 13 residues. The CDR3 reads CASSVVPAGELFF. CDR3 bases: TGCGCCAGCAGTGTCGTTCCAGCCGGGGAGCTGTTTTTT.

There are a few counts of this clone. The genes are TRBV25-1 and TRBJ1-2, with unresolved D. The CDR3 runs 13 residues. Trimming stripped 8 bases from V and 7 bases from J, with 17 bases between. Germline CDR1 and CDR2: MGHDK and SYGVNS. The CDR3 nucleotides are TGTGCCAGCTCATTCGGGCATACTTCTGGCTACACCTTC. Translated, it gives CASSFGHTSGYTF.

This clone was seen only once. The rearrangement links TRBV11-1 to TRBJ2-6; a possible D gene is TRBD2 (5 bases). V was cut by 3 bases and J by 3 bases, with 12 bases left in between. The CDR3 runs 16 residues. CDR1 is SGHAT, CDR2 FQDESV, per germline (reference sequence). The CDR3 here is CASSFSTMGGANVLTF. Here the CDR3 DNA reads TGTGCCAGCAGCTTCTCGACTATGGGTGGGGCCAACGTCCTGACTTTC.

The rearrangement uses TRBV7-7 and TRBJ2-1, with D possibly being TRBD1 (6 bases). Trimming took 1 base from V and 6 from J, leaving 13 bases between them. There are 15 residues in the CDR3. The V gene's germline CDR1 is SSHAT and CDR2 FNYEAQ (reference sequence). In nucleotides, the CDR3 is TGTGCCAGCAGCTTAGGGCAGGGGCGCTCCAATGAGCAGTTCTTC. As protein: CASSLGQGRSNEQFF.

The gene calls are TRBV11-3 and TRBJ1-1; 7 bases line up with TRBD1. CDR1 and CDR2 from the germline V gene are SGHNT and YENEEA. J gave up 3 bases and V 5 bases, and 6 bases lay outside the gene matches. The CDR3 consists of 14 residues. Here the CDR3 reads CASSLTGLDTEAFF. The CDR3 bases are TGTGCCAGCAGCCTGACAGGGTTGGACACTGAAGCTTTCTTT.

V usage is TRBV6-1 and J usage is TRBJ2-5; no clear D. This CDR3 contains 13 residues. The V end lost 1 base, the J end lost 5 bases, and 8 bases lay between the germline ends. In germline, CDR1 is MNHNS, CDR2 SASEGT. The CDR3 protein is CASSEGIGETQYF. Here the CDR3 DNA reads TGTGCCAGCAGTGAAGGGATAGGGGAGACCCAGTACTTC.

The genes are TRBV27 and TRBJ1-5, with TRBD1 identical over 7 bases. Germline V gene data show CDR1 as MNHEY and CDR2 as SMNVEV (reference sequence). The V gene end was trimmed by 2 bases and the J gene end by 7 bases; junction bases not matched to a gene: 5. The CDR3 consists of 14 residues. The CDR3, as DNA: TGTGCCAGCAGTTTAAGAGGGGGCAGGCAGCCCCAGCATTTT. It translates to CASSLRGGRQPQHF.